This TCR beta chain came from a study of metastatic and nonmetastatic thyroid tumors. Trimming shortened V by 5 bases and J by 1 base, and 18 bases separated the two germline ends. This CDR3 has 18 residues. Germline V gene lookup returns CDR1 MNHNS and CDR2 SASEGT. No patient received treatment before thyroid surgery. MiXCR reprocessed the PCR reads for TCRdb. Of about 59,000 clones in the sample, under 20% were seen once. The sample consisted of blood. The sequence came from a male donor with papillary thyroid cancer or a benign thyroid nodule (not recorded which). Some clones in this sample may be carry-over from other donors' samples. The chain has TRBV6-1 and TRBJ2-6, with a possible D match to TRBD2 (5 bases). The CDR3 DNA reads TGTGCCAGCAGTCGAAGCGAGGGCCTCGGGTCTGGGGCCAACGTCCTGACTTTC. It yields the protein CASSRSEGLGSGANVLTF.